This T cell receptor (beta chain) was observed in a study of Ad26.COV2.S vaccination and SARS-CoV-2 variants (dated by TCRdb to the early 2020s). As for the study more broadly: Vaccine-arm donors were drawn from COV1001, a multicentre, randomized, double-blind, placebo-controlled phase I-IIa trial of Ad26.COV2.S in healthy adults. Ad26.COV2.S was administered intramuscularly at a dose of 5x10^10 or 1x10^11 viral particles, either as one shot or as two shots given 56 days apart. Sequencing of the TCRbeta repertoire served to evaluate the specificity and breadth of SARS-CoV-2-reactive T cell receptors following Ad26.COV2.S vaccination. A total of 32 samples were included in the TCR-sequenced set, comprising around 19 Ad26.COV2.S vaccine recipients, 5 placebo recipients and 8 SARS-CoV-2 convalescent individuals. Trial participants were randomized into five groups of five: low-dose or high-dose Ad26.COV2.S given once or twice, or placebo on both occasions. Throughout the experiments and outcome assessment, investigators stayed blinded to trial group allocation. Beyond this particular receptor, the publication reports: The study was not powered to compare responses between vaccine doses or regimens. According to the authors, total T cell responses may have been underestimated by the TCR breadth and depth analyses. Compared with placebo recipients, Ad26.COV2.S recipients showed higher spike-specific TCR breadth (P = 0.0014). After vaccination, spike-specific CD8+ and CD4+ T cell responses were reported to show substantial breadth. Non-spike TCR breadth was comparable between vaccine and placebo recipients, consistent with the vaccine containing only spike.

Concerning this clone itself: Its antigen is still unknown. No base quality values were provided; no much bigger clone lies one nucleotide off.

The label giving this sample's treatment or condition can be read as: 19 received Ad26.COV2.S at low or high dose, single or two shots; about five received placebo; per-sample allocation not given. For vaccine and placebo recipients, the sequenced repertoires came from samples collected on day 63 after the first injection. Cohort 1b enrolled around 24 adults aged 18-55 years at a single site in Boston, USA, between 29 July and 7 August 2020. Ad26.COV2.S was a replication-incompetent adenovirus type 26 vector that expressed a prefusion-stabilized SARS-CoV-2 spike protein derived from the original Wuhan strain. The immunoSEQ Assay was used to sequence TCRbeta CDR3 regions. After extraction, genomic DNA underwent amplification by bias-controlled multiplex PCR, followed by high-throughput sequencing. Processing in the source paper ran as follows. Collapsing and filtering of sequences were performed to quantify the absolute abundance of each unique TCRbeta CDR3 region. Usable DNA was measured by amplifying reference genes present in all nucleated cells, and TCRbeta template counts were normalized to that usable DNA to estimate T cell fraction. Repertoire TCRs were annotated as SARS-CoV-2-specific when V gene, CDR3 amino acid sequence and J gene were exactly matched to a known reactive TCR set. The reference SARS-CoV-2 TCR set was derived from MIRA and filtered for enrichment in COVID-19-positive ImmuneCODE repertoires, a step that removed public or cross-reactive TCRs. Drawing on the MIRA antigens, annotated TCRs were analysed further at the level of specific ORF or position within ORF. Breadth was defined as annotated unique rearrangements over total unique productive rearrangements; depth was the summed frequency of those rearrangements. Two-sided Wilcoxon rank-sum tests were applied when comparing TCR breadth between groups. What TCRdb holds here is the immuneACCESS table cut down to in-frame rearrangements. Part of the clones is not present; checked against another copy, under half of the missing clones reflect an unresolved V gene, and the others are unexplained. From that table come the V and J calls and clone size; the DNA was used to work out D and trimming. Within this sample are about 280,000 clones, with around 87% of them counted one time only. The ten largest make up around 3% of the sample.

Measured from the cysteine to the phenylalanine, the CDR3 is 14 residues long. Kept here is only the CDR3 DNA, which spans 42 bases and is read in frame from base 1. V lost 1 base and J lost 4 bases; the stretch between them is 10 bases long. For CDR1 and CDR2, the germline V gene lists SGHTA and FQGNSA. The sample in question was peripheral blood, obtained in a trial of Ad26.COV2.S vaccine versus placebo. The receptor comes from a person between 18 and 65 years old who received the Ad26.COV2.S COVID-19 vaccine or a placebo. The chain uses TRBV7-2 and TRBJ1-1, and the D gene may be TRBD1, 6 bases matching. In nucleotides, the sequence is TGTGCCAGCAGCTTAGAGGGGGTAGGCACTGAAGCTTTCTTT. Translated, this gives CASSLEGVGTEAFF.